A selection of T cell receptor beta chains follows, all from one sample in a study of T cell responses to AZD1222 COVID-19 vaccine. TCRdb's copy holds only in-frame clones and misses some; the assay was immunoSEQ multiplex PCR. The table shows 150,000 to 200,000 clones, with 85% to 95% occurring only once. Here the sequenced sample was peripheral blood, taken on day 0 of AZD1222 vaccination. Source of these receptors: an adult in good health. Both conserved end residues are part of each CDR3. A D gene is named only where the DNA matches it firmly. A row's size may be missing; if present it is once, few, many or a size class.

CDR3,DNA,D,V,size,J
CASSLPSYGYTF,TGTGCCAGCAGTTTACCGTCCTATGGCTACACCTTC,-,TRBV6-2/TRBV6-3,-,TRBJ1-2
CASSGGYQETQYF,TGTGCCAGCAGCGGGGGGTACCAAGAGACCCAGTACTTC,-,TRBV5-6,-,TRBJ2-5
CASYNPGQGNPYEQYF,TGTGCCAGCTACAATCCGGGACAGGGAAATCCGTACGAGCAGTACTTC,TRBD1,TRBV28,once,TRBJ2-7
CASSLAENLASNSPLHF,TGTGCCAGCAGCTTGGCCGAGAACTTGGCAAGTAATTCACCCCTCCACTTT,-,TRBV5-6,-,TRBJ1-6
CASSLDSNQPQHF,TGTGCCAGCTCACTTGACTCAAATCAGCCCCAGCATTTT,-,TRBV18,-,TRBJ1-5
CASYSRGETQYF,TGTGCCAGCTATTCTCGGGGGGAGACCCAGTACTTC,-,TRBV5-4,few,TRBJ2-5
CATSDFGGANTGELFF,TGTGCCACCAGTGATTTTGGGGGTGCGAACACCGGGGAGCTGTTTTTT,-,TRBV24-1,-,TRBJ2-2
CASSLGTASNYGYTF,TGTGCCAGCAGCTTAGGAACAGCTTCTAACTATGGCTACACCTTC,-,TRBV11-2,-,TRBJ1-2
CSVEDPRRQGKGYGYTF,TGCAGCGTTGAAGATCCCCGTAGACAGGGGAAGGGCTATGGCTACACCTTC,TRBD1,TRBV29-1,-,TRBJ1-2
CASSFQEASGANVLTF,TGTGCCAGCAGTTTCCAGGAGGCCTCTGGGGCCAACGTCCTGACTTTC,-,TRBV27,-,TRBJ2-6
CASRTIRQGAWQPQHF,TGTGCCAGCAGGACTATTCGACAGGGGGCATGGCAGCCCCAGCATTTT,TRBD1,TRBV28,-,TRBJ1-5
CASSRQVGVPEAFF,TGTGCCAGCAGCCGACAAGTCGGAGTTCCTGAAGCTTTCTTT,-,TRBV7-9,-,TRBJ1-1
CATAANLLRVGGLNTEAFF,TGTGCCACCGCCGCAAACCTTCTGAGAGTGGGGGGCTTGAACACTGAAGCTTTCTTT,-,TRBV11-2,-,TRBJ1-1
CASSLEGAANYGYTF,TGTGCCAGCAGTTTAGAGGGCGCCGCTAACTATGGCTACACCTTC,-,TRBV27,-,TRBJ1-2
CASSPSNQPQHF,TGTGCCAGCAGCCCGAGCAATCAGCCCCAGCATTTT,-,TRBV7-8,-,TRBJ1-5
CATRKGQLKKVDQETQYF,TGTGCCACCAGAAAAGGACAGCTGAAAAAAGTAGACCAAGAGACCCAGTACTTC,-,TRBV24-1,-,TRBJ2-5
CASSYSLNRGGTGELFF,TGTGCCAGCAGTTACTCGTTGAATCGGGGAGGGACCGGGGAGCTGTTTTTT,TRBD2,TRBV6-2/TRBV6-3,-,TRBJ2-2
CASSRVVDRDTDTQYF,TGCGCCAGCAGCCGGGTTGTGGACAGGGACACAGATACGCAGTATTTT,TRBD1,TRBV4-3,-,TRBJ2-3
CASSLPDGGMGEQFF,TGTGCCAGCAGCCTCCCAGACGGGGGGATGGGTGAGCAGTTCTTC,TRBD2,TRBV14,once,TRBJ2-1
CASSQQSRVVRYGYTF,TGCGCCAGCAGCCAACAATCCAGGGTGGTGCGCTATGGCTACACCTTC,-,TRBV4-1,-,TRBJ1-2
CASSLGTGGGTDTQYF,TGCGCCAGCAGCCTAGGGACAGGGGGAGGCACAGATACGCAGTATTTT,TRBD1,TRBV5-1,-,TRBJ2-3
CASSAGTGYTGELFF,TGTGCCAGCAGCGCGGGGACAGGGTACACCGGGGAGCTGTTTTTT,TRBD1,TRBV7-7,-,TRBJ2-2
CASSLGTSAGGEQFF,TGTGCCAGCTCACTGGGGACTTCAGCGGGTGGTGAGCAGTTCTTC,-,TRBV18,once,TRBJ2-1
CASSEASSRGYTF,TGTGCCAGCAGTGAAGCGAGCAGCCGTGGCTACACCTTC,-,TRBV2,-,TRBJ1-2
CASSFTNTGELFF,TGTGCCAGCAGTTTTACGAACACCGGGGAGCTGTTTTTT,-,TRBV27,-,TRBJ2-2
CASSSPSGTEAFF,TGTGCCAGCAGTTCTCCCTCGGGAACTGAAGCTTTCTTT,-,TRBV6-5,once,TRBJ1-1
CASSLAATYEQYF,TGTGCCAGCAGCTTAGCCGCTACCTACGAGCAGTACTTC,-,TRBV7-9,once,TRBJ2-7
CASSLSSGQRHTQYF,TGTGCCAGCAGCTTAAGTTCGGGACAGAGGCATACGCAGTATTTT,TRBD1,TRBV7-9,-,TRBJ2-3
CASTHSGRGGTEAFF,TGTGCCAGCACCCACTCGGGAAGGGGTGGGACTGAAGCTTTCTTT,-,TRBV6-6,-,TRBJ1-1
CASSLRTGSYGYTF,TGTGCCAGCAGCTTGAGGACAGGGAGCTATGGCTACACCTTC,TRBD1,TRBV5-4,-,TRBJ1-2
CASSFSDTEAFF,TGTGCCAGCAGTTTCTCGGACACTGAAGCTTTCTTT,-,TRBV12-3/TRBV12-4,-,TRBJ1-1
CATSDRQGLRNEQFF,TGTGCCACCAGTGATCGACAGGGTTTGAGGAATGAGCAGTTCTTC,TRBD1,TRBV24-1,-,TRBJ2-1
CASSLRQGYEQYF,TGTGCCAGCAGCCTAAGACAGGGGTACGAGCAGTACTTC,TRBD1,TRBV7-8,-,TRBJ2-7
CASSSITGGVGNQPQHF,TGTGCCAGTAGTTCAATTACAGGGGGTGTCGGCAATCAGCCCCAGCATTTT,TRBD1,TRBV19,-,TRBJ1-5
CASSQGDREDQPQHF,TGTGCCAGCAGCCAAGGGGACAGAGAGGATCAGCCCCAGCATTTT,TRBD1,TRBV4-2,once,TRBJ1-5
CASRDSREQYF,TGTGCCAGCAGGGACAGCCGGGAGCAGTACTTC,-,TRBV12-3/TRBV12-4,-,TRBJ2-7
CASKTGQLNSPLHF,TGTGCCAGTAAAACGGGACAGCTTAATTCACCCCTCCACTTT,TRBD1,TRBV19,-,TRBJ1-6
CASSYKPGLAGVSYEQYF,TGTGCCAGCAGCTACAAGCCGGGACTAGCGGGGGTTTCCTACGAGCAGTACTTC,TRBD2,TRBV7-2,once,TRBJ2-7
CASSMDRGNIQYF,TGTGCCAGTAGTATGGACAGGGGAAACATTCAGTACTTC,TRBD1,TRBV19,-,TRBJ2-4
CASSSHYEQYF,TGTGCCAGCAGCTCTCACTACGAGCAGTACTTC,-,TRBV7-9,-,TRBJ2-7
CASSLIGIDYEQYF,TGTGCCAGCAGTTTAATAGGGATAGACTACGAGCAGTACTTC,-,TRBV28,-,TRBJ2-7
CASSPDPGELFF,TGTGCCAGCTCACCAGACCCCGGGGAGCTGTTTTTT,-,TRBV18,-,TRBJ2-2
CASSFNIQGEGTEAFF,TGCGCCAGCAGCTTCAACATACAGGGGGAAGGTACTGAAGCTTTCTTT,TRBD1,TRBV5-1,once,TRBJ1-1
CASSEFTGGGQPLHF,TGTGCCAGCAGTGAATTTACTGGGGGGGGGCAACCCCTCCACTTT,-,TRBV2,-,TRBJ1-6
CASSRTGGGQPQHF,TGCGCCAGCAGCCGCACAGGGGGAGGTCAGCCCCAGCATTTT,TRBD1,TRBV4-1,-,TRBJ1-5
CASSLSLGTGAYEQYF,TGTGCCAGCAGTTTGTCCCTCGGGACAGGGGCCTACGAGCAGTACTTC,TRBD1,TRBV28,-,TRBJ2-7
CASSQDWAQGENTEAFF,TGTGCCAGCAGCCAAGACTGGGCACAGGGGGAGAACACTGAAGCTTTCTTT,TRBD1,TRBV3-1/TRBV3-2,-,TRBJ1-1
CASSHGPAGGYNEQFF,TGTGCCAGCAGCCACGGTCCAGCGGGGGGATACAATGAGCAGTTCTTC,TRBD2,TRBV4-2,-,TRBJ2-1
CSVITLAEAFF,TGCAGCGTTATTACCCTGGCCGAAGCTTTCTTT,-,TRBV29-1,-,TRBJ1-1
CASRVFSTDTQYF,TGCGCCAGCAGGGTCTTCAGCACAGATACGCAGTATTTT,-,TRBV5-1,-,TRBJ2-3
CASSLRQRGEKLFF,TGTGCCAGCAGCTTGCGACAGAGAGGCGAAAAACTGTTTTTT,-,TRBV5-6,-,TRBJ1-4
CASSFGTGHYGYTF,TGTGCCAGCAGTTTCGGCACAGGGCACTATGGCTACACCTTC,-,TRBV27,-,TRBJ1-2
CASSQDWSGGAGNEQFF,TGTGCCAGCAGCCAAGATTGGAGCGGGGGGGCCGGTAATGAGCAGTTCTTC,TRBD2,TRBV3-1/TRBV3-2,-,TRBJ2-1
CASRGTAGELFF,TGTGCCAGCAGGGGGACAGCCGGGGAGCTGTTTTTT,TRBD1,TRBV12-3/TRBV12-4,-,TRBJ2-2
CAISESPDYGYTF,TGTGCCATCAGTGAGTCACCCGACTATGGCTACACCTTC,-,TRBV10-3,-,TRBJ1-2